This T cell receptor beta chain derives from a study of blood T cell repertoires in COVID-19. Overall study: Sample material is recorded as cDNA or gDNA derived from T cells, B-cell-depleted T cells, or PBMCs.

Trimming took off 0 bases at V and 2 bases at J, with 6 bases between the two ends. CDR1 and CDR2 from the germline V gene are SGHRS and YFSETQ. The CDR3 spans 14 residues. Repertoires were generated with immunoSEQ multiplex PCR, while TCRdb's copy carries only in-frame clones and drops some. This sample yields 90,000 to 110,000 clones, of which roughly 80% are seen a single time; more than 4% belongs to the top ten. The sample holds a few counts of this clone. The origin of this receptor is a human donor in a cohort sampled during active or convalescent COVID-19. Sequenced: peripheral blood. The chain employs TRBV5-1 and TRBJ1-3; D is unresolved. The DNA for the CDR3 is TGCGCCAGCAGCTTGGCGGGGACTGGAAACACCATATATTTT. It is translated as CASSLAGTGNTIYF.